This TCR beta chain was identified during a study of blood T cell repertoires in COVID-19 (dated by TCRdb to 2019 to 2021). Notes on the research overall: Samples from collaborators originated in the United States, Italy and Spain and spanned both the acute and convalescent phases of COVID-19. The prospective study material was composed of cDNA or gDNA derived from T cells, B-cell-depleted T cells, or PBMCs. The dataset comprised deeply sampled blood TCRbeta repertoires from subjects exposed to, actively infected with, or recovered from COVID-19. The repertoires were made available in a free public database intended to serve as a resource for research on the immune response to SARS-CoV-2. The samples were drawn from two sources: the first 160 participants of the ongoing ImmuneRACE study, and 950 to 1,500 subjects contributed by 6 global collaborators. Sample metadata almost always included a de-identified subject ID, COVID-19 status, age in years and sex. HLA class I and class II types, where available, came from metadata supplied by the sample provider rather than from assay-based typing. The study at large found these results: The amount of clinical and demographic metadata varied by source and participant and was provided uncurated.

Remarks on this clone: Its antigen is currently not known. Base qualities were left out, and no much larger clone turns up one base away.

Each collaborating institution followed its own protocols to collect whole blood in K2EDTA tubes. For TCRbeta analysis, collaborator samples were shipped as frozen whole blood, as isolated PBMCs, or as DNA extracted from either sample type. Between the V and J ends, shortened by 3 bases and 1 base respectively, the junction contains 8 bases. CDR1 and CDR2 are drawn from the germline V gene: SQVTM, ANQGSEA. The CDR3, from cysteine to phenylalanine, totals 13 residues. Just the 39-base CDR3 DNA is kept, in frame starting at base 1. The immunoSEQ Assay, a bias-controlled multiplex PCR, was used to amplify TCRbeta CDR3 regions from genomic DNA. For the original study's pipeline: The number of nucleated cells in each sample was estimated from the amplification of reference gene primers within the assay. To quantify the absolute abundance of each unique TCRbeta CDR3 rearrangement, sequence reads were collapsed and filtered. Productive Simpson clonality was computed per sample as the square root of Simpson's diversity index over productive rearrangements. TCRdb mirrors the immuneACCESS table, restricted to in-frame sequences. Some clones are absent from its copies; in checked studies, under half trace to an unresolved V gene, and the reason for the others is unknown. Clone size and the V and J calls come from that table; the DNA yielded D and trimming. For this sample there are roughly 250,000 clones; around 87% appear just once. The ten largest clones add up to over 2% of the sample.

Rearrangement joined TRBV29-1 to TRBJ2-3; the D gene identity is not certain. Sample: peripheral blood. The source is a woman aged 45-60 years with acute or convalescent COVID-19. The CDR3 region: CSVDGHGTDTQYF. The DNA reads TGCAGCGTTGACGGTCATGGCACAGATACGCAGTATTTT.